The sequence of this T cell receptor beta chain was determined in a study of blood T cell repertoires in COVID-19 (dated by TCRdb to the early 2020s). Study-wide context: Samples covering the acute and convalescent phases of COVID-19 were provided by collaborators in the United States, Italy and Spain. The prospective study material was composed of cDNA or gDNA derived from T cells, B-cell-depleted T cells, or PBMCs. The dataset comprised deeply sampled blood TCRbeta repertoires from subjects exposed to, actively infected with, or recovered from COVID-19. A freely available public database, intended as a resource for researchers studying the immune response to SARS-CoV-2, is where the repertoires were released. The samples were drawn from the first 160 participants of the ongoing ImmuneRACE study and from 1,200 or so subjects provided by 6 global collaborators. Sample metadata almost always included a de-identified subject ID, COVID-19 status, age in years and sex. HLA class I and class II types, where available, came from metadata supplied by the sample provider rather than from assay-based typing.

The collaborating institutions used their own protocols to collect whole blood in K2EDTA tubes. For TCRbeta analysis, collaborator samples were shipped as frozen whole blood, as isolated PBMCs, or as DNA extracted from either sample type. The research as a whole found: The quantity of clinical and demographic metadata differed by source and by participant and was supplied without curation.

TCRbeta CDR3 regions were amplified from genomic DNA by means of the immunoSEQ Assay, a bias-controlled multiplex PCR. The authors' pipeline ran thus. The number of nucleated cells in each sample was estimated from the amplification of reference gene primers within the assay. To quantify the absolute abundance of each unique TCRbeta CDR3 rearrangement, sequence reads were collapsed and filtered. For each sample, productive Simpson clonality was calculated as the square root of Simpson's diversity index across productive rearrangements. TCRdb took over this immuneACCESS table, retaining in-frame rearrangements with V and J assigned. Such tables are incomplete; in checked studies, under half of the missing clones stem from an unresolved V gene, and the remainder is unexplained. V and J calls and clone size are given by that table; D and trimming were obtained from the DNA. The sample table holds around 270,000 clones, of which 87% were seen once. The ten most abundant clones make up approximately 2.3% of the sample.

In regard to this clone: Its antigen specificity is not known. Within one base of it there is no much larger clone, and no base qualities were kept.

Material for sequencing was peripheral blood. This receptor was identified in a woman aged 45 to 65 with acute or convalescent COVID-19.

The sequenced DNA is TGCAGTGCTAGTAGGGACAGGGGAAATGGCTACACCTTC. This codes for CSASRDRGNGYTF. Recombination joined TRBV20-1 with TRBJ1-2; 10 central bases correspond to TRBD1. There are 13 amino acids in the CDR3, from cysteine to phenylalanine inclusive. The CDR3 DNA has 39 bases and is translated from base 1. Per the germline V gene (reference sequence), DFQATT is the CDR1 and SNEGSKA is the CDR2. Trimming accounts for 3 bases at V and 6 bases at J, while the number of junction bases matched to no gene is 4.